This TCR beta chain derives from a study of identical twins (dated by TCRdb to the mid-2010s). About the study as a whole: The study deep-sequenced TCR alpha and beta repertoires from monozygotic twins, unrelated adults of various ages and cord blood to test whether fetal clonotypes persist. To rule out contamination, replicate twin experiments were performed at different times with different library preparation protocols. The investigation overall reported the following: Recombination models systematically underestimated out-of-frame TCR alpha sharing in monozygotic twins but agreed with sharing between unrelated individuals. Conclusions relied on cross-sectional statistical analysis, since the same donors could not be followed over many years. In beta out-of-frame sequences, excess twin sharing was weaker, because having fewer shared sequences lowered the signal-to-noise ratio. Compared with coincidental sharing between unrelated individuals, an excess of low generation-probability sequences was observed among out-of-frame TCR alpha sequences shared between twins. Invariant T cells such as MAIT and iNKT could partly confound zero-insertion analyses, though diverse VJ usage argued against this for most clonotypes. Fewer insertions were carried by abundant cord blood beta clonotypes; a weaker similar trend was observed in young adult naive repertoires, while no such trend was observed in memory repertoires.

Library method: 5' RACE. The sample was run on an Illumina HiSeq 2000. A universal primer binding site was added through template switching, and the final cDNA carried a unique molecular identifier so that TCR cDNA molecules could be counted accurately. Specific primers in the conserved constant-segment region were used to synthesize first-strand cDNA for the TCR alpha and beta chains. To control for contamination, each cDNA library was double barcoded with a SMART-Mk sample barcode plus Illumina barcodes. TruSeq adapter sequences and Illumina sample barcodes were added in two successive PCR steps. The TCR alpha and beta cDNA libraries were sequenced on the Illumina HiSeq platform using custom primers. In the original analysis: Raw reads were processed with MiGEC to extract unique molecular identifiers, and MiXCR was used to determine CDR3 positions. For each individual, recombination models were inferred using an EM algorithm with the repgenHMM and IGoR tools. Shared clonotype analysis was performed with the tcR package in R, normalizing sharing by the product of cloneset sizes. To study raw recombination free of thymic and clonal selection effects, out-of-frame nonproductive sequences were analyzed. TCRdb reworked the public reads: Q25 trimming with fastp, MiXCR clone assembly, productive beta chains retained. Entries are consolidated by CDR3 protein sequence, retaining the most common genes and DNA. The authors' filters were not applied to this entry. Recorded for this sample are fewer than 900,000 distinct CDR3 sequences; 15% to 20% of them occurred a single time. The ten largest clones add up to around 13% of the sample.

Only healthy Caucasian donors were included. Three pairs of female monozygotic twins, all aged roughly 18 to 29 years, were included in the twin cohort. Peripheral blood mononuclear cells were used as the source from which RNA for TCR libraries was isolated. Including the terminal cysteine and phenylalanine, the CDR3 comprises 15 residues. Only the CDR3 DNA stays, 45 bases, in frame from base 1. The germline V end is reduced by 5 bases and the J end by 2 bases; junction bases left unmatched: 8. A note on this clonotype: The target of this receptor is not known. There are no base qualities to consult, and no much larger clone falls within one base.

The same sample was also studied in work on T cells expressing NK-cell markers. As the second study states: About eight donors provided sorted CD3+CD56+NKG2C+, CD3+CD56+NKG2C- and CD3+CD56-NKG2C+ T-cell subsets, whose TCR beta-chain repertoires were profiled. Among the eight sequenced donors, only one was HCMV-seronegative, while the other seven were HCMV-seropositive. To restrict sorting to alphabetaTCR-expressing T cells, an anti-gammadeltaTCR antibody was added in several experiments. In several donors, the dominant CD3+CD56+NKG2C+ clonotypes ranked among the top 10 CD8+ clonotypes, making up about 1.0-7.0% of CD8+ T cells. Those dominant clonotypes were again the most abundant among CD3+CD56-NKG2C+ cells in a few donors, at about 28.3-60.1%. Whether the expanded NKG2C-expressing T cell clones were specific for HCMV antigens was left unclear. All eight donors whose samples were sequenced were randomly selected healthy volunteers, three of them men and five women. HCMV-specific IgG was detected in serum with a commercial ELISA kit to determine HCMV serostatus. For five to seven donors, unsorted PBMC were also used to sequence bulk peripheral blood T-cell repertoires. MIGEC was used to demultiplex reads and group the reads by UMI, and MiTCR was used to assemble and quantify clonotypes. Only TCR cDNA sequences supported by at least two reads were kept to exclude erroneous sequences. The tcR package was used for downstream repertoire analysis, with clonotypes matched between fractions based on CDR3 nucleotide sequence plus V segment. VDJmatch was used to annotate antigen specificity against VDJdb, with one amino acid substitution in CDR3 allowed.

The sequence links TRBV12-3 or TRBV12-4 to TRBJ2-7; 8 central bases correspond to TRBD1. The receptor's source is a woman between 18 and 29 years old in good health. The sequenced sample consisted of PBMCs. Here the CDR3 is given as CASSVRQGRTYEQYF. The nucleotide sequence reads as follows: TGTGCCAGCAGTGTACGACAGGGGCGAACCTACGAGCAGTACTTC.